Listed below are T cell receptor beta chains from one sample, sequenced in a study of OX40 agonist ivuxolimab in advanced cancers. TCRdb's table, derived via immunoSEQ multiplex PCR, lists solely in-frame clones and lacks some. The repertoire holds approximately 61,000 clones, 70% to 90% seen once, with approximately 1.2% in the top ten. This specimen consisted of CD4+ or CD8+ T cells sorted from blood, obtained in a trial of the OX40 agonist ivuxolimab. The receptor source for this set is an adult with an advanced solid tumor such as melanoma, head and neck, liver or kidney cancer. Both conserved end residues are part of each CDR3. The order of the fields is clone size, J gene, D gene, V gene, CDR3 DNA, CDR3 protein. A D gene is named only where the DNA matches it firmly. Rows may omit the clone size; those that give it use once, few, many or a size class.

>.|TRBJ2-2|.|TRBV19
TGTGCCAGCTCCCTGGGCGGCACCGGGGAGCTGTTTTTT
CASSLGGTGELFF
>.|TRBJ2-7|.|TRBV18
TGTGCCAGCTCACCGAGGAGGGGCCACGAGCAGTACTTC
CASSPRRGHEQYF
>.|TRBJ2-2|TRBD1|TRBV19
TGTGCCAGTTCCGTTAACAGGGGGAGGAACACCGGGGAGCTGTTTTTT
CASSVNRGRNTGELFF
>.|TRBJ2-7|TRBD1|TRBV28
TGTGCCAGCAGTTTAGGTGGGACAGGGGGAAACGAGCAGTACTTC
CASSLGGTGGNEQYF
>.|TRBJ2-7|TRBD1|TRBV6-1
TGTGCCAGCAGGACAGGGGCCTCCTACGAGCAGTACTTC
CASRTGASYEQYF
>.|TRBJ2-7|TRBD1|TRBV10-1
TGCGCCAGCAAGAGTTCCGAGACAGGGGGCTACGAGCAGTACTTC
CASKSSETGGYEQYF
>.|TRBJ1-2|TRBD1|TRBV19
TGTGCCAGTAGTAGCCCCGGACAGGGAGTCTGGGGCTACACCTTC
CASSSPGQGVWGYTF
>once|TRBJ1-2|.|TRBV29-1
TGCAGCGCCCCGAGGGAGTGGGGCTATGGCTACACCTTC
CSAPREWGYGYTF
>.|TRBJ1-2|.|TRBV5-6
TGTGCCAGCAGCAGGAACAGGGTTATAAACTATGGCTACACCTTC
CASSRNRVINYGYTF
>.|TRBJ1-2|.|TRBV19
TGTGCCAGTAAGTCTCCGGCCTCTAACGACTATGGCTACACCTTC
CASKSPASNDYGYTF
>.|TRBJ1-1|.|TRBV18
TGTGCCAGCTCACTCCAGGGTTGGTCCACTGAAGCTTTCTTT
CASSLQGWSTEAFF
>.|TRBJ2-1|TRBD2|TRBV6-5
TGTGCCACCTTCCCGCGGGAGGGTAGGAATGAGCAGTTCTTC
CATFPREGRNEQFF
>.|TRBJ1-3|.|TRBV6-5
TGTGCCAGCAGCCGGGACATTGAGTATGGAAACACCATATATTTT
CASSRDIEYGNTIYF
>.|TRBJ2-2|.|TRBV5-5
TGTGCCAGCAGCTGGGGGCCTCAGCGCGCGAACACCGGGGAGCTGTTTTTT
CASSWGPQRANTGELFF
>.|TRBJ2-7|.|TRBV1
TGCACCAGCAGCCCCCCGACTAGCGGGAGGGACTACGAGCAGTACTTC
CTSSPPTSGRDYEQYF
>.|TRBJ2-5|.|TRBV5-1
TGCGCCAGCAGCTTGAGTACGGAAGAGACCCAGTACTTC
CASSLSTEETQYF
>.|TRBJ2-7|.|TRBV6-5
TGTGCCAGCAGTTACTCTGTTAGCATAACCTACGAGCAGTACTTC
CASSYSVSITYEQYF
>.|TRBJ1-1|.|TRBV30
TGTGCCTGGAGAGGACAGAACACTGAAGCTTTCTTT
CAWRGQNTEAFF
>.|TRBJ2-5|.|TRBV7-3
TGTGCCAGCAGCTTAGAGGGGGGCAGGGTAGAGACCCAGTACTTC
CASSLEGGRVETQYF